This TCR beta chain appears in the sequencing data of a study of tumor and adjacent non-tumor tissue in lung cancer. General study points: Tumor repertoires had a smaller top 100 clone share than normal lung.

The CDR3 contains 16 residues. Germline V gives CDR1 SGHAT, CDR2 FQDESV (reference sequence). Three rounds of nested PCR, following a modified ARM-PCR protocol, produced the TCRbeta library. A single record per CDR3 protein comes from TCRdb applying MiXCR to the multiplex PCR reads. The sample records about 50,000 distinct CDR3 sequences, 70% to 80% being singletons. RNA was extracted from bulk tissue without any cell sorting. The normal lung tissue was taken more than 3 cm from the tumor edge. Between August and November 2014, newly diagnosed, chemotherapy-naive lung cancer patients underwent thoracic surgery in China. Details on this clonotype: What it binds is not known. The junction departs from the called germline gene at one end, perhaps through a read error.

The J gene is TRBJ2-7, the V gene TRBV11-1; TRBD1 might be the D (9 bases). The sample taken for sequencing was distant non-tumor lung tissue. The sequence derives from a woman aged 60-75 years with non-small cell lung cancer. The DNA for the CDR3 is TGTGCCAACAGCTTAGCGGGACAGGGAGGGTCATACGAGCAGTACTTC. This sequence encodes CANSLAGQGGSYEQYF. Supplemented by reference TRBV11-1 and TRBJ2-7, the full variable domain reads EAEVAQSPRYKITEKSQAVAFWCDPISGHATLYWYRQILGQGPELLVQFQDESVVDDSQLPKDRFSAERLKGVDSTLKIQPAELGDSAMYLCANSLAGQGGSYEQYFGPGTRLTVT.